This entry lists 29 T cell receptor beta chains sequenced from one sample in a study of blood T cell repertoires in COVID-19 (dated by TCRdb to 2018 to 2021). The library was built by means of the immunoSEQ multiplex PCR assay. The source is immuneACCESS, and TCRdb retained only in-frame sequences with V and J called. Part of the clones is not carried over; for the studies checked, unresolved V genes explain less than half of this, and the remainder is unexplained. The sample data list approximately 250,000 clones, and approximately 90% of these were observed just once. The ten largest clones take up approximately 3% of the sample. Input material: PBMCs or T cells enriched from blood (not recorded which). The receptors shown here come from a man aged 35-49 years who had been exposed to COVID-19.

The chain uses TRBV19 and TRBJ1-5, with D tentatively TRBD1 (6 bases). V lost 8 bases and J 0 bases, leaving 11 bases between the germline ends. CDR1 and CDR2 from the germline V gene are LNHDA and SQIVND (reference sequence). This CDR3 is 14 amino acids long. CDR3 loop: CASAAGASNQPQHF. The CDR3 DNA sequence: TGTGCCAGTGCCGCGGGGGCTAGCAATCAGCCCCAGCATTTT.

CDR3 sequence reads: CASSPDRGGSGELFF. CDR3 sequence (DNA): TGTGCCAGCAGCCCGGACAGGGGTGGGTCCGGGGAGCTGTTTTTT. The chain recombines TRBV5-4 with TRBJ2-2; 9 bases are shared with TRBD1. The CDR3 length is 15 residues. Germline CDR1 is SGHNT and CDR2 is YYREEE (reference sequence). J lost 6 bases, V lost 4 bases, and 7 bases had no gene match.

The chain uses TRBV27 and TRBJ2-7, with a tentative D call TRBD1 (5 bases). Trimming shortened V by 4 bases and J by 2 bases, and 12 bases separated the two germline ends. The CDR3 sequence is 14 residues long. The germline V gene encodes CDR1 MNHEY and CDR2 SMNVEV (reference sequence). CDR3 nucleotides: TGTGCCAGCAGTTCAGGACATATCCCCTACGAGCAGTACTTC. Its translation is CASSSGHIPYEQYF.

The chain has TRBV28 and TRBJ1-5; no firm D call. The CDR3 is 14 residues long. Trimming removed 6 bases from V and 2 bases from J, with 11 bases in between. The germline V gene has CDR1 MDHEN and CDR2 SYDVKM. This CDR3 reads CASSSVEGNQPQHF. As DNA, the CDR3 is TGTGCCAGCAGCTCAGTTGAGGGCAATCAGCCCCAGCATTTT.

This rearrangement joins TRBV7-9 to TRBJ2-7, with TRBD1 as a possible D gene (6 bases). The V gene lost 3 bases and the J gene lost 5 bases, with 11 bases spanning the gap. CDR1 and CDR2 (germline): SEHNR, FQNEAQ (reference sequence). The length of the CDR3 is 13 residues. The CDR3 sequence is CASSLDRKHEQYF. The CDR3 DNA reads TGTGCCAGCAGCTTGGACAGAAAACACGAGCAGTACTTC.

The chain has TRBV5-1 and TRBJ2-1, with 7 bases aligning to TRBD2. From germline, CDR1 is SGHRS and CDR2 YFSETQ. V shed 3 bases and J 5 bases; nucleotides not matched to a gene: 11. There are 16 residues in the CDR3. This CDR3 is CASSSIPGLPDNEQFF. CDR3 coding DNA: TGCGCCAGCAGCTCCATCCCGGGACTACCGGACAATGAGCAGTTCTTC.

CDR3 coding DNA: TGTGCCAGCAAGTTACAGGGGGCTCGGCATGGCTACACCTTC. Its translation: CASKLQGARHGYTF. The chain carries TRBV28 and TRBJ1-2; 9 bases line up with TRBD1. CDR1 is MDHEN, CDR2 SYDVKM, per germline. V lost 7 bases and J lost 6; bases outside the gene matches: 9. The CDR3 is 14 residues long.

CDR3: CASSSPTSVEQYF. CDR3 in DNA: TGTGCCAGCAGCTCCCCGACTAGCGTGGAGCAGTACTTC. V and J are TRBV7-2 and TRBJ2-7; TRBD2 matches at 8 bases. The CDR3 runs 13 residues. J lost 7 bases, V lost 4 bases, and 6 bases had no gene match. Looked up from germline, CDR1 is SGHTA and CDR2 is FQGNSA.

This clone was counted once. The chain's CDR3 is CASSLSQGPGNTIYF. The CDR3 coding sequence is TGTGCCAGCAGTCTCTCACAGGGTCCTGGAAACACCATATATTTT. The chain joins TRBV27 to TRBJ1-3; tentatively, D is TRBD1 (6 bases). The V end was cut by 5 bases, the J end by 2 bases, with 13 bases between. CDR1 and CDR2 from the germline V gene are MNHEY and SMNVEV (reference sequence). The CDR3 contains 15 residues.

CDR3 in amino acids: CASSLQMVNTEAFF. CDR3 DNA sequence: TGTGCCAGCAGCCTCCAGATGGTGAACACTGAAGCTTTCTTT. The rearrangement joins TRBV5-4 to TRBJ1-1; D ambiguous. Per the germline V gene, CDR1 is SGHNT and CDR2 is YYREEE (reference sequence). The V gene lost 4 bases and the J gene lost 0 bases, with 10 bases spanning the gap. The length of the CDR3 is 14 residues. The full variable domain, rest sourced from reference TRBV5-4 and TRBJ1-1, is ETGVTQSPTHLIKTRGQQVTLRCSSQSGHNTVSWYQQALGQGPQFIFQYYREEENGRGNFPPRFSGLQFPNYSSELNVNALELDDSALYLCASSLQMVNTEAFFGQGTRLTVV.

Here the CDR3 reads CASSLGAGVNEQFF. The CDR3 nucleotides are TGTGCCAGCAGCTTAGGGGCAGGGGTCAATGAGCAGTTCTTC. This sequence joins TRBV13 and TRBJ2-1, with D possibly being TRBD1 (6 bases). Deletions cut 0 bases from V and 6 bases from J, with 9 bases between. The CDR3 spans 14 residues. Germline V gene lookup returns CDR1 PRHDT and CDR2 FYEKMQ (reference sequence).

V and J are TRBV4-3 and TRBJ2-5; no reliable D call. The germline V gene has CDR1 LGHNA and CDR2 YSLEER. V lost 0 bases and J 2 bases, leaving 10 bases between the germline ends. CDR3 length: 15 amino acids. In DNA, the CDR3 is TGCGCCAGCAGCCAAGATGCTAGGCTGCAAGAGACCCAGTACTTC. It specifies CASSQDARLQETQYF.

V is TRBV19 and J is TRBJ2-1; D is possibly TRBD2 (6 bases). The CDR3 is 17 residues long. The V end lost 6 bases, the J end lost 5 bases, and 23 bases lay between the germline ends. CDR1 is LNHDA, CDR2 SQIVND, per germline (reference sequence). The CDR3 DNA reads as TGTGCCAGTAGCCATCTGGGGGGAGTAGGTTGGAACAATGAGCAGTTCTTC. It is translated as CASSHLGGVGWNNEQFF.

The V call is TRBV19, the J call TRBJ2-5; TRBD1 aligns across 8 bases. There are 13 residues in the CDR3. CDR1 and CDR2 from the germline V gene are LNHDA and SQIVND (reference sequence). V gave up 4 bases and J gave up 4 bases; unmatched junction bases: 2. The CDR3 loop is CASSTGGRETQYF. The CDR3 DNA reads TGTGCCAGTAGTACAGGGGGCCGAGAGACCCAGTACTTC.

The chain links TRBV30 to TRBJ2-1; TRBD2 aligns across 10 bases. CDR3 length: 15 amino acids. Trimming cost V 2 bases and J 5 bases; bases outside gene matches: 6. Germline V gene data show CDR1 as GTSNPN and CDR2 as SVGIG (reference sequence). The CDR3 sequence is CAWSSTSGLHNEQFF. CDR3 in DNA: TGTGCCTGGAGTTCGACTAGCGGGCTCCACAATGAGCAGTTCTTC.

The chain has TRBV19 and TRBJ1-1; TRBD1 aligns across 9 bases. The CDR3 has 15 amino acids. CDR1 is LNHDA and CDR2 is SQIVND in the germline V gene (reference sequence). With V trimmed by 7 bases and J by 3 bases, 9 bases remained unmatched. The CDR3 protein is CASTPLTGGYTEAFF. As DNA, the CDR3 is TGTGCCAGTACTCCACTGACAGGGGGTTACACTGAAGCTTTCTTT.

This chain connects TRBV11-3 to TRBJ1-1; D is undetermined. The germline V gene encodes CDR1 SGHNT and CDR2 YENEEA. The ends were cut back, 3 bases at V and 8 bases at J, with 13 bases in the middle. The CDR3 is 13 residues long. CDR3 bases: TGTGCCAGCAGCTTGCCGGGAAGTGTGGAAGCTTTCTTT. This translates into CASSLPGSVEAFF.

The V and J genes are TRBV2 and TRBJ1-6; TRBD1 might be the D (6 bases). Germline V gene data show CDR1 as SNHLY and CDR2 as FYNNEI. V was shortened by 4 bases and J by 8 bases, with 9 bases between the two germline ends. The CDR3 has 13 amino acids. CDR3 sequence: CASSAQGHSPLHF. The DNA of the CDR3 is TGTGCCAGCAGTGCACAGGGCCATTCACCCCTCCACTTT. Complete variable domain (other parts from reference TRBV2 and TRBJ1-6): EPEVTQTPSHQVTQMGQEVILRCVPISNHLYFYWYRQILGQKVEFLVSFYNNEISEKSEIFDDQFSVERPDGSNFTLKIRSTKLEDSAMYFCASSAQGHSPLHFGNGTRLTVT.

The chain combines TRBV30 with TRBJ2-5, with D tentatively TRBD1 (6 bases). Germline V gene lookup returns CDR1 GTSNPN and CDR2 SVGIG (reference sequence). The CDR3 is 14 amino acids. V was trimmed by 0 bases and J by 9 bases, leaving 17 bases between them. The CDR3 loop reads CAWSVGGRTQAQYF. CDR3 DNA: TGTGCCTGGAGTGTAGGGGGACGGACGCAGGCCCAGTACTTC.

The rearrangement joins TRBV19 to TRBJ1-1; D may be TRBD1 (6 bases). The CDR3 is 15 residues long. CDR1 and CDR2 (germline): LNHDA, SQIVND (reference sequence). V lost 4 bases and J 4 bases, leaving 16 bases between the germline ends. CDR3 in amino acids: CASSTPRGLSTEAFF. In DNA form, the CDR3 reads TGTGCCAGTAGTACTCCCAGGGGTTTGAGCACTGAAGCTTTCTTT. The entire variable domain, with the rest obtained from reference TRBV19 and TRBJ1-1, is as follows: DGGITQSPKYLFRKEGQNVTLSCEQNLNHDAMYWYRQDPGQGLRLIYYSQIVNDFQKGDIAEGYSVSREKKESFPLTVTSAQKNPTAFYLCASSTPRGLSTEAFFGQGTRLTVV.

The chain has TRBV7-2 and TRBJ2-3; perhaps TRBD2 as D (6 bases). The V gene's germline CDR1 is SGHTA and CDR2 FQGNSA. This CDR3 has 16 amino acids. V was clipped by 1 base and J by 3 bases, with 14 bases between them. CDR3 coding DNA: TGTGCCAGCAGCTTAGGTGCGGGAAGTGCAACAGATACGCAGTATTTT. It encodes CASSLGAGSATDTQYF.

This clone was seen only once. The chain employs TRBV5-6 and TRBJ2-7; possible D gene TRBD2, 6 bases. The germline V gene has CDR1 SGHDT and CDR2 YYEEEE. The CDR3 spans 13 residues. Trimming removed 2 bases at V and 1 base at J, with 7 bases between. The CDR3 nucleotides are TGTGCCAGCAGCTTCGGGGGATCCTACGAGCAGTACTTC. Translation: CASSFGGSYEQYF.

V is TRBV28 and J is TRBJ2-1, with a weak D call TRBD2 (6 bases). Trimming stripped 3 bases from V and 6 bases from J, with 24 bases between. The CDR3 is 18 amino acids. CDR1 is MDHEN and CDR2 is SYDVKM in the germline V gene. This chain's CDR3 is CASSFRGRDSLVGNEQFF. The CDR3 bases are TGTGCCAGCAGTTTTAGGGGCCGGGACTCCCTTGTAGGCAATGAGCAGTTCTTC.

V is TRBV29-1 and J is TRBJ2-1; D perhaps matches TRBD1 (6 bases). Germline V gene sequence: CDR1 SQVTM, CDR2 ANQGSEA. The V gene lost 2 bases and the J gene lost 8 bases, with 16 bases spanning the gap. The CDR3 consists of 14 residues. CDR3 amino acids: CSVETRDRSDEQFF. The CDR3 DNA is TGCAGCGTTGAAACCCGAGACAGGTCGGATGAGCAGTTCTTC.

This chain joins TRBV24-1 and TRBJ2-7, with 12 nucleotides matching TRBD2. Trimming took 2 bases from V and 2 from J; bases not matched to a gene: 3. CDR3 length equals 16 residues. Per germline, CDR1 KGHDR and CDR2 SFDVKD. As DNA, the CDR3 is TGTGCCACCAGTGATTCCGGACTAGCGGGAACCTACGAGCAGTACTTC. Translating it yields CATSDSGLAGTYEQYF.

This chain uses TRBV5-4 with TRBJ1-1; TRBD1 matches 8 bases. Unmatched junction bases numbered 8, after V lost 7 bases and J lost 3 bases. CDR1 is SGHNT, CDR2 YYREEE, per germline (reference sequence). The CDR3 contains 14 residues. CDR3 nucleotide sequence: TGTGCCAGCGGCAGAACAGGGGGGGACACTGAAGCTTTCTTT. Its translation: CASGRTGGDTEAFF.

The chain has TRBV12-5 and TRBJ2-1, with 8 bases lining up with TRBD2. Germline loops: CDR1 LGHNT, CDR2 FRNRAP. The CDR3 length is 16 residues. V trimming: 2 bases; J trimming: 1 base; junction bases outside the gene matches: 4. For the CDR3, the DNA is TGTGCTAGTGGTTTGATGGGACTAGGGTCCTACAATGAGCAGTTCTTC. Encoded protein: CASGLMGLGSYNEQFF. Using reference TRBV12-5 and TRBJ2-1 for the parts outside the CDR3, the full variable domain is DARVTQTPRHKVTEMGQEVTMRCQPILGHNTVFWYRQTMMQGLELLAYFRNRAPLDDSGMPKDRFSAEMPDATLATLKIQPSEPRDSAVYFCASGLMGLGSYNEQFFGPGTRLTVL.

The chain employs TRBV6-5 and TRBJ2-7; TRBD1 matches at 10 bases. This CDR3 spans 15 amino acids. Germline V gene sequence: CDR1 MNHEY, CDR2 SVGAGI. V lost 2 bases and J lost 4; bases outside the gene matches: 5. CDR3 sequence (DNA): TGTGCCAGCAGTTACAGACAGGGGGCTTTATACGAGCAGTACTTC. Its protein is CASSYRQGALYEQYF.

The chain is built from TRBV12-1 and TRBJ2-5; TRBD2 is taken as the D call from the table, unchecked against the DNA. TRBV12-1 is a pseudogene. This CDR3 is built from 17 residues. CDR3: CASSFWTKASGQETQYF. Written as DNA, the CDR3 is TGTGCCAGCAGTTTTTGGACCAAGGCTAGCGGCCAAGAGACCCAGTACTTC.